Listed below are T cell receptor beta chains from one sample, sequenced in a study of early T cells in non-severe SARS-CoV-2 infection. TCRdb passed the 5' RACE reads through MiXCR, listing each CDR3 protein once. Among about 97,000 distinct CDR3 sequences listed, approximately 9.9% were seen once. The specimen comprised whole blood, sampled at baseline. Receptor source: an adult who was a healthcare worker with PCR-confirmed SARS-CoV-2 infection or an uninfected control (not recorded which). Each CDR3 is given with its conserved first and last residue. The D gene is left open where the match is weak. Rows may omit the clone size; those that give it use once, few, many or a size class.

CDR3: CASSFGQGEKLFF
DNA: TGTGCCAGCAGCTTCGGGCAGGGGGAAAAACTGTTTTTT
J: TRBJ1-4
D: .
V: TRBV11-1
size: many

CDR3: CASSPPSGNKETQYF
DNA: TGTGCCAGCAGCCCACCGAGCGGGAACAAAGAGACCCAGTACTTC
J: TRBJ2-5
D: TRBD2
V: TRBV5-6
size: few

CDR3: CATSRDRGFSNTGELFF
DNA: TGTGCCACCAGCAGAGATCGCGGGTTCTCGAACACCGGGGAGCTGTTTTTT
J: TRBJ2-2
D: .
V: TRBV15
size: few

CDR3: CAISKLAGGPEGETQYF
DNA: TGTGCCATCAGCAAACTAGCGGGAGGCCCCGAGGGAGAGACCCAGTACTTC
J: TRBJ2-5
D: TRBD2
V: TRBV10-3
size: few

CDR3: CSAPSGASGGHSTDTQYF
DNA: TGCAGTGCTCCCTCAGGAGCTAGCGGGGGCCATAGCACAGATACGCAGTATTTT
J: TRBJ2-3
D: TRBD2
V: TRBV20-1
size: few

CDR3: CASSDYPGSATDTQYF
DNA: TGTGCCAGCAGTGACTACCCCGGGAGCGCCACAGATACGCAGTATTTT
J: TRBJ2-3
D: .
V: TRBV2
size: few

CDR3: CSCGESNQPQHF
DNA: TGTTCCTGTGGGGAGAGCAATCAGCCCCAGCATTTT
J: TRBJ1-5
D: .
V: TRBV19
size: .

CDR3: CASSLEGPLGTYEQYF
DNA: TGCGCCAGCAGCTTGGAAGGGCCATTAGGGACCTACGAGCAGTACTTC
J: TRBJ2-7
D: .
V: TRBV5-1
size: few

CDR3: CASSQTDRPTDTQYF
DNA: TGCGCCAGCAGCCAAACGGACAGGCCCACAGATACGCAGTATTTT
J: TRBJ2-3
D: TRBD1
V: TRBV4-3
size: .

CDR3: CATSDSAGGYTDTQYF
DNA: TGTGCCACCAGTGACTCAGCGGGAGGGTACACAGATACGCAGTATTTT
J: TRBJ2-3
D: TRBD2
V: TRBV24-1
size: .

CDR3: CATSRDVGNTQYF
DNA: TGTGCCACCAGCAGAGATGTAGGGAATACGCAGTATTTT
J: TRBJ2-3
D: .
V: TRBV15
size: many

CDR3: CSVNPSYEQYF
DNA: TGCAGTGTCAATCCCTCCTACGAGCAGTACTTC
J: TRBJ2-7
D: .
V: TRBV20-1
size: few

CDR3: CASSRDGSYGYTF
DNA: TGTGCCAGCAGCCGGGATGGATCCTATGGCTACACCTTC
J: TRBJ1-2
D: .
V: TRBV3-1
size: few

CDR3: CASSLAGGRTGELFF
DNA: TGTGCCAGCAGCTTAGCGGGAGGAAGGACCGGGGAGCTGTTTTTT
J: TRBJ2-2
D: .
V: TRBV7-8
size: few

CDR3: CASSRTGASSSTDTQYF
DNA: TGTGCCAGCAGCCGGACAGGGGCTTCCTCTAGCACAGATACGCAGTATTTT
J: TRBJ2-3
D: TRBD1
V: TRBV11-2
size: .

CDR3: CASSLDRGRNEQYF
DNA: TGTGCCAGCAGCTTAGACAGGGGAAGGAACGAGCAGTACTTC
J: TRBJ2-7
D: TRBD1
V: TRBV7-2
size: .

CDR3: CASSRKQGANYEQYF
DNA: TGTGCCAGTAGTAGAAAACAGGGGGCGAACTACGAGCAGTACTTC
J: TRBJ2-7
D: TRBD1
V: TRBV19
size: .

CDR3: CASSLIGEGRTEAFF
DNA: TGTGCCAGCAGTCTCATCGGGGAAGGGCGGACTGAAGCTTTCTTT
J: TRBJ1-1
D: .
V: TRBV28
size: .

CDR3: CASSRTPGQEGHGYTF
DNA: TGCGCCAGCAGCAGGACGCCGGGACAGGAAGGTCATGGCTACACCTTC
J: TRBJ1-2
D: TRBD1
V: TRBV5-1
size: few

CDR3: CASSPDRGNTIYF
DNA: TGTGCCAGCTCACCCGACAGGGGAAACACCATATATTTT
J: TRBJ1-3
D: .
V: TRBV18
size: .

CDR3: CSARGGGSRTGNYNEQFF
DNA: TGCAGTGCTAGAGGAGGGGGATCACGGACAGGGAACTACAATGAGCAGTTCTTC
J: TRBJ2-1
D: TRBD1
V: TRBV20-1
size: many

CDR3: CASSYNRNTEAFF
DNA: TGTGCCAGCAGTTACAATCGGAACACTGAAGCTTTCTTT
J: TRBJ1-1
D: .
V: TRBV6-5
size: .

CDR3: CASSLAEVEGATQYF
DNA: TGTGCCAGCAGCTTAGCAGAGGTGGAGGGGGCTACGCAGTATTTT
J: TRBJ2-3
D: .
V: TRBV11-2
size: many

CDR3: CSAPPPGLAVYEQYF
DNA: TGCAGTGCACCCCCCCCGGGACTAGCGGTTTACGAGCAGTACTTC
J: TRBJ2-7
D: TRBD2
V: TRBV20-1
size: few